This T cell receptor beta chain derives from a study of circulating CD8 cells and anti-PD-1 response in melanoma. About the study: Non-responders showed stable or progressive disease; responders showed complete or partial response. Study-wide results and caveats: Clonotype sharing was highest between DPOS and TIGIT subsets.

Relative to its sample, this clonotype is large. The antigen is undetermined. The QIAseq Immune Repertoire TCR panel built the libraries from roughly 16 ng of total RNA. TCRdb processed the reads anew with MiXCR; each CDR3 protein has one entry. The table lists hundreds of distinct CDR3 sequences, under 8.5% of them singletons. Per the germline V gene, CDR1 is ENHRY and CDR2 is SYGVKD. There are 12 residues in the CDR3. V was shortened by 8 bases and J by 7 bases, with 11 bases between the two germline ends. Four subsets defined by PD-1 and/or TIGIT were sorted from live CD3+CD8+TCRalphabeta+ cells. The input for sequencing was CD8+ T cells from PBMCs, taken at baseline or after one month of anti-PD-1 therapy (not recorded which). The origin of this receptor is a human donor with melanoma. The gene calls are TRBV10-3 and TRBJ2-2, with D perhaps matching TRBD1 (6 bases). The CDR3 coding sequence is TGTGCCATCCGGACAGCGAACGGGGAGCTGTTTTTT. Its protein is CAIRTANGELFF.